This T cell receptor beta chain came from a study of OX40 agonist ivuxolimab in advanced cancers. Looking at the study overall: Ivuxolimab was an agonistic, fully human IgG2 monoclonal antibody directed against OX40 (CD134), a costimulatory receptor. Intravenous ivuxolimab was administered to patients every 2 weeks at six dose levels: 0.01, 0.1, 0.3, 1.5, 3 and 10 mg/kg. Among the roughly 50 dose-escalation patients, around 20 had hepatocellular carcinoma, about 15 melanoma, 9 renal cell carcinoma and 9 head and neck cancer. In the dose-escalation cohort, roughly four fifths of patients were male, and the mean age was approximately 64 years, with a range of about 23 to 85. Prior anti-PD-1, anti-PD-L1 or anti-CTLA-4 therapy was permitted, and checkpoint inhibitors had been received by around 40% of dose-escalation patients. Partial responses were achieved by three dose-escalation patients, of whom one had hepatocellular carcinoma and two had cutaneous melanoma. Peripheral TCRbeta sequencing aimed to test whether ivuxolimab altered TCR sequence diversity and caused clonal T-cell expansion. The monotherapy dose-escalation portion (N ≈ 55 patients) of the phase I ivuxolimab trial is reported in the paper. The research as a whole found: At doses of 0.1 to 3.0 mg/kg, clonal expansion of both CD4+ and CD8+ T cells in blood was seen between baseline and week 6. In the 0.1-3.0 mg/kg groups, partial responders were among the patients with the lowest normalized peripheral clonal expansion, particularly in CD8+ T cells. Low levels of normalized T-cell clonal expansion were also seen in some nonresponding patients. Which antigens the clonally expanded peripheral T cells were specific for was not determined. After ivuxolimab, more expanded clones were found on average in CD8+ T cells than in CD4+ T cells.

Patients with a history of autoimmune disease or receiving systemic immunosuppression were excluded from the trial. In every dose cohort, peripheral blood was drawn for TCR sequencing at baseline, cycle 4 day 1, and cycle 7 day 1. The samples were drawn from a first-in-human, open-label, multicenter phase I dose-escalation trial of ivuxolimab. Adults with locally advanced or metastatic melanoma, renal cell carcinoma, hepatocellular carcinoma or head and neck squamous cell carcinoma were enrolled in the trial. Before TCR sequencing, CD4+ T cells and CD8+ T cells from peripheral blood were sorted into separate populations. In regard to this clone: No cognate antigen has been identified for it. One base away there is no much larger clone; base qualities are not given.

To sequence the TCRbeta CDR3 region, genomic DNA was isolated from the sorted cells. The immunoSEQ Assay was used to sequence the TCRbeta CDR3 regions. TCRdb's version of the immuneACCESS table is confined to in-frame rearrangements and falls short of the full clone set. An unresolved V gene accounts for under half of the shortfall where checked; the remainder is of unknown origin. The sample table contains some 100,000 clones; only one count was recorded for about 93% of them. Around 0.76% of the sample goes to the ten largest clones. V sheds 0 bases and J sheds 1 base, leaving 10 bases between their ends. The CDR3 contains 15 residues, cysteine and phenylalanine counted. Only the CDR3 DNA stays, 45 bases, in frame from base 1. Taken from the germline V gene, the CDR1 and CDR2 loops are SGHRS and YFSETQ.

This sequence was found in an adult with an advanced solid tumor such as melanoma, head and neck, liver or kidney cancer. This chain joins TRBV5-1 to TRBJ1-1; TRBD1 might be the D gene, on 5 matching bases. The starting material was CD4+ or CD8+ T cells sorted from blood, obtained in a trial of the OX40 agonist ivuxolimab. The nucleotide sequence is given as TGCGCCAGCAGCTTGGGAGCCAGGGAGAACACTGAAGCTTTCTTT. Translated, this gives CASSLGARENTEAFF.